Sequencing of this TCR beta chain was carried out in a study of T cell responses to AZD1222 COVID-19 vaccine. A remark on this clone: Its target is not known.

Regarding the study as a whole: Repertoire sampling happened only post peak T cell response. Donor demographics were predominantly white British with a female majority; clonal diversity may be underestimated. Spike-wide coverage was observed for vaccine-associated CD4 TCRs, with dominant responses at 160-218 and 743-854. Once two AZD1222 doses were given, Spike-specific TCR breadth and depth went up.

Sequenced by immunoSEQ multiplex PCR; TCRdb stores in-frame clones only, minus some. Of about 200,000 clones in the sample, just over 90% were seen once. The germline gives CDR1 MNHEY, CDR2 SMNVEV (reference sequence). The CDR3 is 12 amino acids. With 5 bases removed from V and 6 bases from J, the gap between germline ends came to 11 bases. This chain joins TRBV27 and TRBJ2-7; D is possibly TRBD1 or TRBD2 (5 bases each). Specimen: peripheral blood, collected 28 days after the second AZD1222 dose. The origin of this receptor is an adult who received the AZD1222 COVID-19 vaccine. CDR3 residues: CASSTTGTEQYF. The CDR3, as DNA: TGTGCCAGCAGTACCACCGGGACCGAGCAGTACTTC.